This entry lists 20 T cell receptor beta chains sequenced from one sample in a study of T cell changes during pregnancy in multiple sclerosis. Profiling relied on immunoSEQ multiplex PCR, and the TCRdb table lists in-frame clones only, not all of them. The sample carries roughly 83,000 clones, around 90% recorded once. The sample consisted of PBMCs, taken in the first trimester of pregnancy. The receptors derive from a female donor in good health, serving as a control in a pregnancy study. Some clones in this sample may be carry-over from other donors' samples.

The chain recombines TRBV18 with TRBJ1-6, with 8 bases matching TRBD1. The V gene end was trimmed by 6 bases and the J gene end by 10 bases; junction bases not matched to a gene: 8. CDR1 is KGHSH and CDR2 is LQKENI in the germline V gene. The CDR3 runs to 14 residues. The CDR3 protein is CASSRDRGGSPLHF. The CDR3, as DNA: TGTGCCAGCTCCCGAGACAGGGGTGGATCACCCCTCCACTTT.

This clone has a handful of counts. V and J are TRBV5-1 and TRBJ2-3; tentatively, D is TRBD2 (6 bases). The CDR3 consists of 14 residues. Trimming shortened V by 4 bases and J by 6 bases, and 15 bases separated the two germline ends. Germline-derived CDR1 and CDR2 are SGHRS and YFSETQ. In nucleotides, the CDR3 is TGCGCCAGCAGCAACGGGACTCTCGGGGATACGCAGTATTTT. Translated: CASSNGTLGDTQYF.

This clone was found a few times. J is TRBJ1-2 and V is TRBV15, with D perhaps TRBD1 (6 bases). V was clipped by 0 bases and J by 6 bases, with 14 bases between them. Germline V gene lookup returns CDR1 LNHNV and CDR2 YYDKDF (reference sequence). The CDR3 runs 15 residues. CDR3 amino acids: CATSRDPGVRNGYTF. In DNA, the CDR3 is TGTGCCACCAGCAGAGACCCAGGGGTTCGAAATGGCTACACCTTC.

CDR3 sequence (DNA): TGCGCCAGCAGCCAAGATTTGAACCCCGGGGGGGCTTTCTTT. Its translation: CASSQDLNPGGAFF. The V gene is TRBV4-1, the J gene TRBJ1-1; D may be TRBD1 (5 bases). The CDR3 consists of 14 residues. Trimming stripped 0 bases from V and 11 bases from J, with 16 bases between. Germline values: CDR1 MGHRA, CDR2 YSYEKL.

The CDR3 region has the DNA TGTGCCAGCAGGCTCCACGGGACAGGGGCTAAAGAGACCCAGTACTTC. Translation: CASRLHGTGAKETQYF. The chain combines TRBV2 with TRBJ2-5, with TRBD1 identical over 10 bases. Germline V gene sequence: CDR1 SNHLY, CDR2 FYNNEI. After removal of 6 bases from V and 3 bases from J, the junction contained 10 bases not matched to a gene. This CDR3 is built from 16 residues.

The J gene is TRBJ2-3, the V gene TRBV2, with TRBD2 as a possible D gene (6 bases). In germline, CDR1 is SNHLY, CDR2 FYNNEI. Trimming shortened V by 1 base and J by 2 bases, and 13 bases separated the two germline ends. The CDR3 is made up of 16 amino acids. The chain's CDR3 is CASSEESGFNTDTQYF. The CDR3 DNA is TGTGCCAGCAGTGAAGAAAGCGGGTTTAACACAGATACGCAGTATTTT.

The chain employs TRBV6-1 and TRBJ2-5; TRBD1 aligns across 7 bases. The CDR3 length is 15 residues. Germline CDR1 is MNHNS and CDR2 is SASEGT. Trimming at V came to 3 bases and at J to 0 bases, leaving 4 bases not matched to a gene. The DNA for the CDR3 is TGTGCCAGCAGTGACCTGACAGGGAACCAAGAGACCCAGTACTTC. This gives the protein CASSDLTGNQETQYF.

This sequence joins TRBV6-1 and TRBJ2-1, with 7 bases lining up with TRBD1. Germline trimming cut 7 bases from V and 4 bases from J; bases unmatched to any gene: 7. This CDR3 comprises 14 residues. The germline CDR1 and CDR2 sequences are MNHNS and SASEGT. The CDR3 sequence is CASKRTGPYNEQFF. In DNA form, the CDR3 reads TGTGCCAGCAAAAGGACAGGCCCATACAATGAGCAGTTCTTC.

V and J are TRBV10-1 and TRBJ2-7; D is undetermined. The CDR3 is 13 amino acids. V was shortened by 0 bases and J by 4 bases, with 7 bases between the two germline ends. Germline V gene sequence: CDR1 WNHNN, CDR2 SYGVQD (reference sequence). This chain's CDR3 is CASSESSTYEQYF. DNA for the CDR3: TGCGCCAGCAGTGAGTCGAGTACTTACGAGCAGTACTTC.

The genes are TRBV28 and TRBJ2-7; D possibly corresponds to TRBD1 (6 bases). Germline-derived CDR1 and CDR2 are MDHEN and SYDVKM. This CDR3 comprises 16 residues. V was pared by 8 bases and J by 3 bases, with 23 bases between. This chain's CDR3 is CASGSKGVTDFYEQYF. The CDR3 DNA reads TGTGCCAGCGGATCCAAGGGGGTAACGGACTTCTACGAGCAGTACTTC.

This clone has a single count. This chain joins TRBV4-1 and TRBJ2-1; D may be TRBD2 (5 bases). CDR1 is MGHRA and CDR2 is YSYEKL in the germline V gene. Trimming removed 3 bases from V and 5 bases from J, with 14 bases in between. This CDR3 is built from 15 residues. Here the CDR3 DNA reads TGCGCCAGCAGCCAGGCGGAGGCAGCCAACAATGAGCAGTTCTTC. The encoded protein is CASSQAEAANNEQFF.

This clone was picked up one time. The rearrangement joins TRBV5-6 to TRBJ2-7; 11 bases map to TRBD1. CDR1 is SGHDT and CDR2 is YYEEEE in the germline V gene. The CDR3 is 16 residues long. V lost 1 base and J lost 5; bases outside the gene matches: 8. CDR3 protein: CASSLLGGQGDDEQYF. For the CDR3, the DNA is TGTGCCAGCAGCTTGTTAGGGGGACAGGGGGACGACGAGCAGTACTTC.

The chain recombines TRBV9 with TRBJ2-7, with D perhaps matching TRBD1 (6 bases). CDR3 length: 15 residues. Germline-derived CDR1 and CDR2 are SGDLS and YYNGEE. V was pared by 0 bases and J by 0 bases, with 10 bases between. CDR3 nucleotide sequence: TGTGCCAGCAGCGTAGAATGGGGGCCCTCCTACGAGCAGTACTTC. It specifies CASSVEWGPSYEQYF.

This clone was found a few times. The chain couples TRBV2 to TRBJ2-1; D is uncertain. Trimming took 7 bases from V and 5 from J, leaving 21 bases between them. The germline V gene encodes CDR1 SNHLY and CDR2 FYNNEI. The CDR3 is 16 amino acids. This chain's CDR3 is CASMPLTVLQNNEQFF. CDR3 bases: TGTGCCAGCATGCCCCTGACTGTACTCCAAAACAATGAGCAGTTCTTC.

This clone was seen only once. This rearrangement joins TRBV5-8 to TRBJ1-6; no clear D. Germline V gene sequence: CDR1 SGHTS, CDR2 YDEGEE. V shed 4 bases and J shed 3 bases, with 8 bases lying between them. The CDR3 spans 14 residues. The CDR3 here is CASSLDFYNSPLHF. For the CDR3, the DNA is TGTGCCAGCAGCCTAGACTTCTATAATTCACCCCTCCACTTT.

The chain uses TRBV6-6 and TRBJ2-3; 10 nucleotides agree with TRBD2. The CDR3 totals 15 residues. Germline V gives CDR1 MNHNY, CDR2 SVGAGI (reference sequence). Germline trimming cut 7 bases from V and 0 bases from J; bases unmatched to any gene: 4. In nucleotides, the CDR3 is TGTGCCAGCACCATGACTAGCGGGAGCACAGATACGCAGTATTTT. Translating it yields CASTMTSGSTDTQYF.

V gene TRBV7-2 combines with J gene TRBJ2-3, with D possibly TRBD2 on 6 matching bases. CDR3 length equals 14 residues. V shed 3 bases and J shed 3 bases, with 10 bases lying between them. Germline lookup yields CDR1 SGHTA and CDR2 FQGNSA. Here the CDR3 reads CASSFPGATDTQYF. In nucleotides, the CDR3 is TGTGCCAGCAGCTTCCCGGGAGCGACAGATACGCAGTATTTT.

The rearrangement links TRBV7-9 to TRBJ2-3, with D hard to call. Trimming removed 3 bases at V and 2 bases at J, with 15 bases between. Germline assignment: CDR1 SEHNR and CDR2 FQNEAQ (reference sequence). This CDR3 is built from 16 residues. This CDR3 reads CASSFGTGVITDTQYF. CDR3 in DNA: TGTGCCAGCAGCTTTGGCACGGGTGTAATCACAGATACGCAGTATTTT.

The V call is TRBV7-9, the J call TRBJ1-5; 9 bases are shared with TRBD1. Trimming took 3 bases from V and 1 from J; bases not matched to a gene: 7. CDR3 length: 17 amino acids. Per the germline V gene, CDR1 is SEHNR and CDR2 is FQNEAQ (reference sequence). CDR3 protein: CASSFDRGAGSNQPQHF. The CDR3 DNA sequence: TGTGCCAGCAGCTTTGACAGGGGGGCGGGGAGCAATCAGCCCCAGCATTTT.

The chain couples TRBV5-4 to TRBJ2-1; the D gene is possibly TRBD2 (6 bases). Germline CDR1 reads SGHNT; CDR2 reads YYREEE (reference sequence). Trimming cost V 2 bases and J 5 bases, with 14 bases left between them. The CDR3 is 15 residues long. Here the CDR3 DNA reads TGTGCCAGCAGCTTTGACGCGGGACCAAACAATGAGCAGTTCTTC. It is translated as CASSFDAGPNNEQFF.